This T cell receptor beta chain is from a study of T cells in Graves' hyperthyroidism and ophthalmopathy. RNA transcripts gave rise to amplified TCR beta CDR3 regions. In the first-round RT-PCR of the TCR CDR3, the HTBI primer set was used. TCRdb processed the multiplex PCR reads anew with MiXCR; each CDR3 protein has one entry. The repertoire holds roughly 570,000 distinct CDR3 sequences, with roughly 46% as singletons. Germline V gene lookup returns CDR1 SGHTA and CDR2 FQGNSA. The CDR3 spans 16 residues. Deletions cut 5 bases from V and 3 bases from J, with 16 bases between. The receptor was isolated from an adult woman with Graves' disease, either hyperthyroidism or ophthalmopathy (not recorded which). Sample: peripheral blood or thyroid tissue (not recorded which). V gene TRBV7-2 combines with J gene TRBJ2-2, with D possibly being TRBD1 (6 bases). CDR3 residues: CASSLHGGADTGELFF. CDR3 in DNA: TGTGCCAGCAGCCTCCATGGGGGCGCCGACACCGGGGAGCTGTTTTTT.